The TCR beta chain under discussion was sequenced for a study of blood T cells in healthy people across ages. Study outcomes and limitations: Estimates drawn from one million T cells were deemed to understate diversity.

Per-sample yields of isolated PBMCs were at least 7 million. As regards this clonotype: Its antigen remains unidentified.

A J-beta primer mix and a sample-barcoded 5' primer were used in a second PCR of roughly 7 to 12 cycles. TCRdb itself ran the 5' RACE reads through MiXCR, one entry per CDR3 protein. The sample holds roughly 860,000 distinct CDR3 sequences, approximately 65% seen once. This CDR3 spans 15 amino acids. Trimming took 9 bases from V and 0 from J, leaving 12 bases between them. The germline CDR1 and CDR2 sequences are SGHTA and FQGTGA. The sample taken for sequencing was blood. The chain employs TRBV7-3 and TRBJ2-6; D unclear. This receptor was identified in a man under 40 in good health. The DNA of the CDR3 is TGTGCCAGTGCCACAGCGAACTCTGGGGCCAACGTCCTGACTTTC. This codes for CASATANSGANVLTF.